This TCR beta chain was profiled in a study of early T cells in non-severe SARS-CoV-2 infection. The V end was cut by 5 bases, the J end by 4 bases, with 11 bases between. This CDR3 comprises 14 residues. Germline CDR1 and CDR2: MNHNY and SVGAGI (reference sequence). The protocol attached unique molecular identifiers to individual cDNA molecules. TCRdb fed the 5' RACE reads into MiXCR, producing one record per CDR3 protein. The sample lists 75,000 or so distinct CDR3 sequences, approximately 10% occurring once. The clonotype originates from an adult who was a healthcare worker with PCR-confirmed SARS-CoV-2 infection or an uninfected control (not recorded which). The chain recombines TRBV6-6 with TRBJ1-4; possibly TRBD1 for D (6 bases). Material: whole blood. The CDR3 DNA is TGTGCCAGCAGTATGGACAGTTTTAATGAAAAACTGTTTTTT. This translates into CASSMDSFNEKLFF.